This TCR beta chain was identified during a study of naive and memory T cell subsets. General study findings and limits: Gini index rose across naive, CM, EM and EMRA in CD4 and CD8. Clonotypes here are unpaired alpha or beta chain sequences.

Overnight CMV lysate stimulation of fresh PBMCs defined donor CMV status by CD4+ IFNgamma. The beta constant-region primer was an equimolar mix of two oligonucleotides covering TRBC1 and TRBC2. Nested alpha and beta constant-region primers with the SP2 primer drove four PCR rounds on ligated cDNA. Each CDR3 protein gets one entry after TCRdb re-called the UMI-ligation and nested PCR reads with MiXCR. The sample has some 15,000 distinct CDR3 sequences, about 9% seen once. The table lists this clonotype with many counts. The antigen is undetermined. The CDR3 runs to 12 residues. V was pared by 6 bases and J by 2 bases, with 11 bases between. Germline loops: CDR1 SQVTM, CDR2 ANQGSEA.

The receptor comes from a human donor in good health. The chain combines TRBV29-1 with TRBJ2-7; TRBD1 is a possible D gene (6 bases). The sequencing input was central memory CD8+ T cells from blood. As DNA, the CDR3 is TGCAGCGTCCAGACAGGTACCTACGAGCAGTACTTC. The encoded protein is CSVQTGTYEQYF.